Listed below are T cell receptor beta chains from one sample, sequenced in a study of cytomegalovirus exposure and HLA in healthy donors. The table came from immunoSEQ multiplex PCR; TCRdb's copy has only in-frame clones and leaves some out. The sample lists fewer than 200,000 clones, around three quarters occurring once. Sequenced material: PBMCs. The receptors shown here come from a man younger than 40 in good health and CMV-seropositive. Each CDR3 is given with its conserved first and last residue. A D gene is named only where the DNA matches it firmly. Size is omitted from some rows. Given values are once, few, many or a class for expanded clones.

j_call cdr3_length v_call clone_size d_call cdr3_aa cdr3_nt
TRBJ2-7 15 TRBV6-5 . TRBD1 CASSYHGTGSYEQYF TGTGCCAGCAGTTACCACGGGACAGGGTCCTACGAGCAGTACTTC
TRBJ2-5 13 TRBV6-5 . . CASSWGGAETQYF TGTGCCAGCAGTTGGGGCGGGGCGGAGACCCAGTACTTC
TRBJ2-3 18 TRBV5-4 . TRBD2 CASSPTSGGAGFSDTQYF TGTGCCAGCAGCCCAACTAGCGGGGGGGCTGGATTTTCAGATACGCAGTATTTT
TRBJ2-3 11 TRBV5-5 . . CASSFQNTQYF TGTGCCAGCAGCTTTCAAAATACGCAGTATTTT
TRBJ2-5 14 TRBV5-1 . . CASSLEASLATQYF TGCGCCAGCAGCTTGGAGGCTAGCCTGGCGACCCAGTACTTC
TRBJ1-4 13 TRBV7-9 . . CASSGGTGEKLFF TGTGCCAGCAGCGGAGGGACGGGTGAAAAACTGTTTTTT
TRBJ1-5 15 TRBV27 few . CASSFGGASNQPQHF TGTGCCAGCAGTTTCGGGGGGGCGAGCAATCAGCCCCAGCATTTT
TRBJ2-5 16 TRBV28 . . CASSLDSGVGQETQYF TGTGCCAGCAGTTTAGATTCGGGGGTGGGCCAAGAGACCCAGTACTTC
TRBJ1-5 14 TRBV7-4 . TRBD1 CASSSGTVNQPQHF TGTGCCAGCAGCTCCGGGACAGTAAATCAGCCCCAGCATTTT
TRBJ1-1 12 TRBV5-1 . . CASSNLNTEAFF TGCGCCAGCAGTAATCTGAACACTGAAGCTTTCTTT
TRBJ2-1 12 TRBV10-3 . TRBD2 CAISGGGREQFF TGTGCCATCAGTGGCGGGGGTCGGGAGCAGTTCTTC
TRBJ1-5 14 TRBV4-1 . TRBD1 CASSPQQGLQPQHF TGCGCCAGCAGCCCCCAACAGGGGCTTCAGCCCCAGCATTTT
TRBJ2-3 13 TRBV29-1 . . CTCDETVTDTQYF TGCACCTGCGATGAGACAGTCACAGATACGCAGTATTTT
TRBJ2-2 17 TRBV5-4 . TRBD2 CASRPGLAGGNTGELFF TGTGCCAGCAGACCAGGACTAGCGGGGGGCAACACCGGGGAGCTGTTTTTT
TRBJ1-6 16 TRBV5-1 . . CASSLAGSSYNSPLHF TGCGCCAGCAGCTTGGCGGGGAGCTCCTATAATTCACCCCTCCACTTT
TRBJ2-7 13 TRBV5-3 . TRBD1 CARIWGQYYEQYF TGTGCCAGAATTTGGGGACAGTACTACGAGCAGTACTTC
TRBJ2-3 16 TRBV7-6 . TRBD2 CASSKLAGEPTDTQYF TGTGCCAGCAGCAAACTAGCGGGGGAACCCACAGATACGCAGTATTTT
TRBJ2-5 16 TRBV28 . TRBD2 CASSPLALADQETQYF TGTGCCAGCAGTCCCCTCGCACTAGCGGATCAAGAGACCCAGTACTTC
TRBJ1-1 13 TRBV5-1 . . CASSSGEGTEAFF TGCGCCAGCAGCTCAGGGGAAGGAACTGAAGCTTTCTTT
TRBJ2-3 15 TRBV27 . TRBD2 CASSLLAGLADTQYF TGTGCCAGCAGTTTGTTAGCGGGGCTGGCAGATACGCAGTATTTT
TRBJ2-7 13 TRBV30 . TRBD1 CAWTPGQGPSLYF TGTGCCTGGACGCCGGGACAGGGTCCATCTCTGTACTTC
TRBJ2-7 14 TRBV6-5 . TRBD1 CASSPGTGVREQYF TGTGCCAGCAGTCCCGGGACAGGGGTCCGCGAGCAGTACTTC
TRBJ2-7 14 TRBV7-2 . . CASSLGTDSYEQYF TGTGCCAGCAGCCTCGGGACTGACTCCTACGAGCAGTACTTC
TRBJ2-7 14 TRBV7-2 . TRBD1 CASSPGQGQGEQYF TGTGCCAGCAGCCCTGGACAGGGACAGGGCGAGCAGTACTTC
TRBJ2-6 15 TRBV19 . . CASSDRHTGANVLTF TGTGCCAGTAGTGACAGGCATACGGGGGCCAACGTCCTGACTTTC
TRBJ2-7 13 TRBV30 . . CAWSVPGINEQYF TGTGCCTGGAGTGTACCAGGGATCAACGAGCAGTACTTC
TRBJ2-7 13 TRBV6-6 . TRBD1 CASRGTVNDEQYF TGTGCCAGCAGGGGGACAGTGAACGACGAGCAGTACTTC
TRBJ1-4 15 TRBV6-1 . . CAAALSGYRGEKLFF TGTGCCGCAGCATTATCTGGGTATCGGGGTGAAAAACTGTTTTTT
TRBJ2-6 18 TRBV4-1 . TRBD1 CASSQGTGDPSGANVLTF TGCGCCAGCAGCCAGGGGACAGGGGACCCCTCTGGGGCCAACGTCCTGACTTTC
TRBJ1-1 13 TRBV27 . . CASAGGGNTEAFF TGTGCCAGCGCAGGTGGAGGGAACACTGAAGCTTTCTTT
TRBJ2-7 15 TRBV6-1 . TRBD1 CASSEAGTGSYEQYF TGTGCCAGCAGTGAAGCCGGGACAGGGTCCTACGAGCAGTACTTC
TRBJ2-1 18 TRBV7-9 . TRBD2 CASSSVVASGGSGNEQFF TGTGCCAGCAGCTCAGTCGTTGCTAGCGGGGGTTCGGGCAATGAGCAGTTCTTC
TRBJ1-6 15 TRBV27 . . CASSIWQDYNSPLHF TGTGCCAGCAGTATTTGGCAGGACTATAATTCACCCCTCCACTTT
TRBJ1-2 15 TRBV6-5 . TRBD1 CASSTYRDSNYGYTF TGTGCCAGCAGTACGTACCGGGACAGTAACTATGGCTACACCTTC
TRBJ1-2 16 TRBV28 . TRBD1 CASRATGGPTRIGYTF TGTGCCAGCAGGGCGACAGGGGGCCCTACCCGTATTGGCTACACCTTC
TRBJ2-5 16 TRBV4-2 . TRBD1 CASSQVVGTVQETQYF TGTGCCAGCAGCCAAGTTGTAGGGACAGTCCAAGAGACCCAGTACTTC
TRBJ2-3 16 TRBV10-1 once . CASSEGQGWGTDTQYF TGCGCCAGCAGTGAGGGTCAGGGTTGGGGCACAGATACGCAGTATTTT
TRBJ2-5 15 TRBV6-1 . TRBD1 CASSLGTVSQETQYF TGTGCCAGCAGTCTAGGGACAGTTTCCCAAGAGACCCAGTACTTC
TRBJ2-2 14 TRBV19 . TRBD2 CASSVGLVPGELFF TGTGCCAGTAGTGTGGGACTAGTCCCCGGGGAGCTGTTTTTT
TRBJ1-4 14 TRBV28 few . CASSFPGRNEKLFF TGTGCCAGCAGTTTTCCAGGGCGCAATGAAAAACTGTTTTTT